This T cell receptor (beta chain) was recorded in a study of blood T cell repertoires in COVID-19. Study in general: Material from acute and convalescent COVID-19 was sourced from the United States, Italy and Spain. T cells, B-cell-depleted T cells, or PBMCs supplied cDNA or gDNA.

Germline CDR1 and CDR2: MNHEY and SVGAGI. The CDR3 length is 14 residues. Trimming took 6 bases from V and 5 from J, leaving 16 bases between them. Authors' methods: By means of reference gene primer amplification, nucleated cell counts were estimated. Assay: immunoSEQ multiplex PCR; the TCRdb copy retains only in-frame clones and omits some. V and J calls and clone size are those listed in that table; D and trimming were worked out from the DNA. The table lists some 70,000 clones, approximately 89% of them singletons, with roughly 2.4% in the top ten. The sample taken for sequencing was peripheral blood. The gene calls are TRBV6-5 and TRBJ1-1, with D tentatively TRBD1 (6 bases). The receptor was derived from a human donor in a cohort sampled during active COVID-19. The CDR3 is CASRDRSGRTEAFF. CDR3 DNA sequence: TGTGCCAGCAGAGACAGGTCCGGGAGGACTGAAGCTTTCTTT.